The rows below give T cell receptor beta chains drawn from one sample of a study of cytomegalovirus exposure and HLA in healthy donors. Sequenced by immunoSEQ multiplex PCR; TCRdb stores in-frame clones only, minus some. The sample lists roughly 100,000 clones, 70% to 85% seen once, with 0.79% in the top ten. The sample consisted of PBMCs. The receptors originated from a boy between 10 and 17 years old in good health and CMV-seronegative. The CDR3 runs from the conserved cysteine through the conserved F or W. The D gene is left open where the match is weak. Clone size appears in some rows only: once, few, many, or a class for an expanded clone.

J: TRBJ2-1
size: NA
D: TRBD1
length: 12
V: TRBV7-2
DNA: TGTGCCAGCAGCTTACCCCGGGACAGGCAGTTCTTC
CDR3: CASSLPRDRQFF

J: TRBJ1-6
size: few
D: TRBD1
length: 14
V: TRBV11-2
DNA: TGTGCCAGCGCTAAGGGACAGGGAAATTCACCCCTCCACTTT
CDR3: CASAKGQGNSPLHF

J: TRBJ2-1
size: NA
D: TRBD2
length: 18
V: TRBV11-2
DNA: TGTGCCAGCAGCCACCTGGTCCCTCTAGCGGGAACCTACAATGAGCAGTTCTTC
CDR3: CASSHLVPLAGTYNEQFF

J: TRBJ2-5
size: NA
D: TRBD2
length: 13
V: TRBV2
DNA: TGTGCCAGCAGTATGCGACTAGCTGAGACCCAGTACTTC
CDR3: CASSMRLAETQYF

J: TRBJ1-3
size: NA
D: NA
length: 16
V: TRBV18
DNA: TGTGCCAGCTCACCGCGGGGCCTTTTTTCTGGAAACACCATATATTTT
CDR3: CASSPRGLFSGNTIYF

J: TRBJ2-3
size: NA
D: TRBD1
length: 15
V: TRBV13
DNA: TGTGCCAGCAGCTTTAACAGGGGGCCATCAGATACGCAGTATTTT
CDR3: CASSFNRGPSDTQYF

J: TRBJ1-5
size: NA
D: NA
length: 14
V: TRBV2
DNA: TGTGCCAGCAGCATCTTAGGGGCAGGTCAGCCCCAGCATTTT
CDR3: CASSILGAGQPQHF

J: TRBJ2-7
size: once
D: NA
length: 14
V: TRBV6-1
DNA: TGTGCCAGCAGGGAGGCAGGCGAGGGCTACGAGCAGTACTTC
CDR3: CASREAGEGYEQYF

J: TRBJ2-7
size: once
D: TRBD1
length: 14
V: TRBV5-6
DNA: TGTGCCAGCAGCTCCACGACAGGGGCCTACGAGCAGTACTTC
CDR3: CASSSTTGAYEQYF

J: TRBJ1-2
size: NA
D: NA
length: 15
V: TRBV28
DNA: TGTGCCAGCAGTAAACCGACGACAGGTTCTCATGGCTACACCTTC
CDR3: CASSKPTTGSHGYTF

J: TRBJ1-1
size: NA
D: NA
length: 13
V: TRBV6-5
DNA: TGTGCCAGCAGTTACGGCAGGAACACTGAAGCTTTCTTT
CDR3: CASSYGRNTEAFF

J: TRBJ2-7
size: NA
D: NA
length: 16
V: TRBV7-9
DNA: TGTGCCAGCAGCCCCACAGGGGGGGGATCCTCCTACGAGCAGTACTTC
CDR3: CASSPTGGGSSYEQYF

J: TRBJ2-5
size: NA
D: NA
length: 15
V: TRBV30
DNA: TGTGCCTGGAGTGTACTCGGAGGATACCAAGAGACCCAGTACTTC
CDR3: CAWSVLGGYQETQYF

J: TRBJ2-7
size: NA
D: NA
length: 11
V: TRBV5-1
DNA: TGCGCCAGCAGCTTCGGCTACGAGCAGTACTTC
CDR3: CASSFGYEQYF

J: TRBJ2-3
size: few
D: NA
length: 12
V: TRBV29-1
DNA: TGCAGCGTTGACAGGGGAACAGATACGCAGTATTTT
CDR3: CSVDRGTDTQYF

J: TRBJ1-6
size: NA
D: NA
length: 17
V: TRBV30
DNA: TGTGCCTGGAGTTTAGGGGAGGGTACAGTTTTTAATTCACCCCTCCACTTT
CDR3: CAWSLGEGTVFNSPLHF

J: TRBJ1-1
size: NA
D: NA
length: 12
V: TRBV29-1
DNA: TGCAGCGTGAGCGGGGGGGAGGATGAAGCTTTCTTT
CDR3: CSVSGGEDEAFF

J: TRBJ2-6
size: NA
D: NA
length: 13
V: TRBV5-6
DNA: TGTGCCAGCAGCTCACAACGGGCCAACGTCCTGACTTTC
CDR3: CASSSQRANVLTF

J: TRBJ2-3
size: NA
D: NA
length: 13
V: TRBV5-4
DNA: TGTGCCAGCAGCTTACCAACGGCAGATACGCAGTATTTT
CDR3: CASSLPTADTQYF

J: TRBJ2-1
size: NA
D: NA
length: 15
V: TRBV5-1
DNA: TGCGCCAGCAGCTTGGGGCAGGGCCTGCACAATGAGCAGTTCTTC
CDR3: CASSLGQGLHNEQFF

J: TRBJ1-6
size: few
D: NA
length: 14
V: TRBV30
DNA: TGTGCCTGGAGTGTCGCCAGTTATAATTCACCCCTCCACTTT
CDR3: CAWSVASYNSPLHF

J: TRBJ1-1
size: NA
D: TRBD1
length: 13
V: TRBV2
DNA: TGTGCCAGCAGTGGTTACAGGGGAACTGAAGCTTTCTTT
CDR3: CASSGYRGTEAFF

J: TRBJ2-7
size: NA
D: NA
length: 12
V: TRBV15
DNA: TGTGCCACCAGCAGTAGAGGTATCGAGCAGTACTTC
CDR3: CATSSRGIEQYF

J: TRBJ2-1
size: NA
D: TRBD1
length: 16
V: TRBV30
DNA: TGTGCCTGGAGTCCTACGACAGGGTCAACCTACAATGAGCAGTTCTTC
CDR3: CAWSPTTGSTYNEQFF

J: TRBJ2-6
size: NA
D: TRBD2
length: 16
V: TRBV7-9
DNA: TGTGCCAGCAGCTTAGTGGGAGGGTTTGGGGCCAACGTCCTGACTTTC
CDR3: CASSLVGGFGANVLTF

J: TRBJ2-7
size: NA
D: NA
length: 15
V: TRBV2
DNA: TGTGCCAGCAACCAAAGGGGCAGGGGTGTCTCCGAGCAGTACTTC
CDR3: CASNQRGRGVSEQYF

J: TRBJ1-4
size: NA
D: NA
length: 15
V: TRBV6-1
DNA: TGTGCCAGCAGTGAAGGAGGTGGGACTAATGAAAAACTGTTTTTT
CDR3: CASSEGGGTNEKLFF

J: TRBJ2-3
size: NA
D: TRBD2
length: 17
V: TRBV10-2
DNA: TGCGCCAGCAGGGCTCTGGGTAGCGGGGGGAAAAAAGATACGCAGTATTTT
CDR3: CASRALGSGGKKDTQYF

J: TRBJ1-6
size: NA
D: NA
length: 14
V: TRBV12-2
DNA: TGTGCAAGTCGCTCAGTCGGGGGAAATTCACCCCTCCACTTT
CDR3: CASRSVGGNSPLHF

J: TRBJ2-7
size: NA
D: TRBD2
length: 15
V: TRBV7-9
DNA: TGTGCCAGCAGCTTCTGGGCTAGCGGGAGAGACGAGCAGTACTTC
CDR3: CASSFWASGRDEQYF

J: TRBJ2-2
size: few
D: TRBD2
length: 15
V: TRBV6-4
DNA: TGTGCCAGCAGTTTTAGCGGGAGAAACACCGGGGAGCTGTTTTTT
CDR3: CASSFSGRNTGELFF

J: TRBJ2-3
size: NA
D: TRBD2
length: 15
V: TRBV6-5
DNA: TGTGCCAGCAACCGAGGACTAGCGGGAGCAGATACGCAGTATTTT
CDR3: CASNRGLAGADTQYF

J: TRBJ2-1
size: few
D: TRBD2
length: 15
V: TRBV4-1
DNA: TGCGCCAGCAGCCAAGGGACTAGCGGGAACAATGAGCAGTTCTTC
CDR3: CASSQGTSGNNEQFF

J: TRBJ1-5
size: once
D: TRBD1
length: 15
V: TRBV6-5
DNA: TGTGCCAGCAGTAACACAGGGGTGAGCAATCAGCCCCAGCATTTT
CDR3: CASSNTGVSNQPQHF

J: TRBJ1-1
size: NA
D: NA
length: 14
V: TRBV6-6
DNA: TGTGCCAGCAGTTACTCCGCCGGGGGCACTGAAGCTTTCTTT
CDR3: CASSYSAGGTEAFF

J: TRBJ2-3
size: once
D: TRBD2
length: 18
V: TRBV5-1
DNA: TGCGCCAGCAGCTTTACACCTTCCGGGCGGGGGGGCACAGATACGCAGTATTTT
CDR3: CASSFTPSGRGGTDTQYF

J: TRBJ1-1
size: NA
D: NA
length: 12
V: TRBV30
DNA: TGTGCCTCAAACAGGGCGAACACTGAAGCTTTCTTT
CDR3: CASNRANTEAFF

J: TRBJ1-6
size: NA
D: NA
length: 14
V: TRBV6-5
DNA: TGTGCCAGCAGAAACGAGAAGCCCCCTTCACCCCTCCACTTT
CDR3: CASRNEKPPSPLHF

J: TRBJ1-4
size: NA
D: TRBD1
length: 16
V: TRBV14
DNA: TGTGCCAGCAGCCAAGGGTGGGACAGCCCTCTTGAAAAACTGTTTTTT
CDR3: CASSQGWDSPLEKLFF

J: TRBJ1-2
size: NA
D: NA
length: 13
V: TRBV6-5
DNA: TGTGCCAGCAGAGCCCGTCCCTTTTATGGCTACACCTTC
CDR3: CASRARPFYGYTF

J: TRBJ2-7
size: NA
D: NA
length: 14
V: TRBV7-8
DNA: TGTGCCAGCAGCCCAAGGATGAAGGGAGGCGAGCAGTACTTC
CDR3: CASSPRMKGGEQYF

J: TRBJ2-7
size: NA
D: NA
length: 10
V: TRBV30
DNA: TGTGCCTGGGGGACTTACGAGCAGTACTTC
CDR3: CAWGTYEQYF

J: TRBJ2-7
size: NA
D: NA
length: 15
V: TRBV9
DNA: TGTGCCAGCAGCGTTAGCGGCCGGAATACCTACGAGCAGTACTTC
CDR3: CASSVSGRNTYEQYF

J: TRBJ1-1
size: NA
D: NA
length: 13
V: TRBV5-1
DNA: TGCGCCAGCAGCTTGGGGTTCGGCACTGAAGCTTTCTTT
CDR3: CASSLGFGTEAFF

J: TRBJ1-6
size: few
D: TRBD1
length: 14
V: TRBV18
DNA: TGTGCCAGCTCACCTGGACAGGGGAACTCACCCCTCCACTTT
CDR3: CASSPGQGNSPLHF

J: TRBJ1-1
size: NA
D: TRBD1
length: 15
V: TRBV9
DNA: TGTGCCAGCAGCGTGGGACAGGGGGTTGGGACTGAAGCTTTCTTT
CDR3: CASSVGQGVGTEAFF

J: TRBJ2-3
size: NA
D: NA
length: 15
V: TRBV15
DNA: TGTGCCACCAGCAGAGCGGAGGGGTTAGTAGGCACGCAGTATTTT
CDR3: CATSRAEGLVGTQYF